These 5 T cell receptor beta chains originate from one sample sequenced in a study of shared clonotypes between healthy human individuals. CD45RO negativity and positive selection for CCR7 defined naive CD8 cells, a population that excluded terminally differentiated effector memory CD45RA+ cells. Clones were read by immunoSEQ multiplex PCR, and TCRdb kept only the in-frame ones, dropping some. This table has more than 550,000 clones, about 90% appearing once. Sequenced: naive CD8+ T cells sorted from blood. The receptors originated from a man aged 30 to 45 in good health.

The V and J genes are TRBV6-5 and TRBJ2-7; D ambiguous. The V end lost 0 bases, the J end lost 3 bases, and 12 bases lay between the germline ends. The length of the CDR3 is 15 residues. In germline, CDR1 is MNHEY, CDR2 SVGAGI. CDR3 sequence: CASSYSNRVFYEQYF. The CDR3 coding sequence is TGTGCCAGCAGTTACTCCAATCGGGTCTTCTACGAGCAGTACTTC.

V gene TRBV7-2 combines with J gene TRBJ2-3; D uncertain. The CDR3 has 15 amino acids. V lost 5 bases and J 0 bases, leaving 12 bases between the germline ends. Germline V lookup: CDR1 SGHTA, CDR2 FQGNSA. In nucleotides, the CDR3 is TGTGCCAGCAGCCTTAGAGGTTTAAGCACAGATACGCAGTATTTT. As protein: CASSLRGLSTDTQYF.

The V call is TRBV6-6, the J call TRBJ2-2; D remains ambiguous. V was shortened by 4 bases and J by 0 bases, with 9 bases between the two germline ends. Germline V gene data show CDR1 as MNHNY and CDR2 as SVGAGI (reference sequence). The CDR3 spans 15 residues. CDR3 DNA: TGTGCCAGCAGTTCCTACAGCTCGAACACCGGGGAGCTGTTTTTT. Protein product: CASSSYSSNTGELFF.

Details on this clone: Other DNA sequences in the sample encode the same CDR3. This chain uses TRBV27 with TRBJ2-5; possible D gene TRBD2, 5 bases. Germline CDR1 and CDR2: MNHEY and SMNVEV (reference sequence). V gave up 1 base and J gave up 4 bases, with 10 bases separating them. The CDR3 is 14 amino acids. The CDR3 spells CASSLLGVGETQYF. CDR3 nucleotides: TGTGCCAGCAGTTTATTGGGAGTAGGAGAGACCCAGTACTTC.

The rearrangement links TRBV5-4 to TRBJ1-1, with D possibly being TRBD1 (6 bases). The length of the CDR3 is 16 residues. Looked up from germline, CDR1 is SGHNT and CDR2 is YYREEE (reference sequence). Between the trimmed V and J ends, which lost 4 bases and 0 bases, there was a span of 16 bases. CDR3 DNA: TGTGCCAGCAGCCGTGTGGGACGGGGGCTGAACACTGAAGCTTTCTTT. Translated: CASSRVGRGLNTEAFF.